This T cell receptor (beta chain) was sequenced in a study of T cells in women clearing cervical HPV infection (dated by TCRdb to between 2017 and 2018). Study-level background: Cases were about 25 women with histologically confirmed HPV16-related CIN3 or worse, including a couple of invasive cancers. The controls were about two dozen women whose single incident HPV16 infection cleared within 12 months with no development of precancer or cancer. Cases and controls were matched on year of sample collection and on age within five years. Among cases, blood sampling occurred a median of about 150 days after lesion detection, with an interquartile range of roughly 90 to 200 days. Blood from cases was collected at the visit at which the lesion was first identified, whereas blood from controls was collected once infection was no longer detected. Since only a few of the women had HLA typing available, the possibility that HLA type was acting as a confounder could not be ruled out. In the parent cohort, around 10,000 women aged 18 or older were enrolled in Guanacaste, Costa Rica, during about 1993 to 1995 and then followed for under 8 years. This exploratory proof-of-principle case-control study, nested within the Guanacaste HPV Natural History Study in Costa Rica, compared TCR repertoires among women with different cervical HPV16 outcomes. Five blinded duplicates per group were added as quality controls, giving 60 or so samples: 50 or so participants and 10 replicates. Median age was roughly 35 years in cases versus approximately 37 in controls, and baseline characteristics did not differ significantly.

In the case of this clone: Its cognate antigen has yet to be identified. From the germline J gene comes the end of the CDR3, since the read stops 3 residues before it.

Every participant had a single incident cervical HPV16 infection, and women with prevalent HPV16 infections were excluded. Cervical HPV DNA was detected with MY09/MY11 PCR, and genotyping was done with dot-blot hybridization. Approximately 15 mL of heparinized blood was centrifuged, after which the buffy coat was aliquoted, frozen at -30 degrees C, and then stored at -80 degrees C. QIAGEN kits were used to extract genomic DNA from the buffy coat specimens. Using the immunoSEQ assay, multiplex PCR amplified TCR beta CDR3 regions from an average of approximately 1,200 ng of genomic DNA per sample. Primer bias was corrected in the assay by using a complete synthetic TCR repertoire to establish an amplification baseline. The amplicons were sequenced using the Illumina platform. The study's processing was this. Error correction of the sequences involved clustering with frequency ratios plus a modified nearest-neighbor algorithm, after which the sequences were analyzed in the immunoSEQ Analyzer using IMGT gene definitions. At each rarefaction depth, TCR richness and evenness were averaged across 20 rarefaction repeats, and any sample with fewer sequences than the depth was left out. V, D and J gene relative abundances were compared between groups with Wilcoxon rank sum tests, applying FDR correction. An intraclass correlation of just under 96% for TCR richness and an average of about 77% across 65 to 70 gene segments were obtained from the blinded duplicates. Held by TCRdb, this immuneACCESS table contains in-frame sequences only and omits some clones. Under half of the omission traces to an unresolved V gene where checked; the cause of the rest is unknown. V and J calls and clone size are copied from that table; D and trimming were computed from the DNA. The table of this sample itemizes roughly 21,000 clones. Jointly, the top ten make up 5% to 7% of the sample.

Broader findings and caveats from the paper: By combining richness with V gene abundances, random forest classifiers separated cases from controls with an estimated AUC of about 0.82. TRBV6-7 relative abundance was lower in cases than in controls (roughly 0.11% versus 0.16%; Bonferroni P = 0.0008). Because T-cell numbers per sample were unknown, differences in richness could reflect varying T-cell content rather than repertoire biology. Significantly higher TCR repertoire richness was observed in CIN3+ cases than in controls across sequencing depths, whereas no difference in evenness was found. The cross-sectional design could not show whether associations preceded infection or resulted from it; effector/memory subsets and HPV-specific T cells were not isolated.

V drops 4 bases and J drops 0 bases, leaving 10 bases in between. Spanning cysteine to phenylalanine, the CDR3 consists of 14 amino acids. Sequencing covers 33 bases of the CDR3, shown here with the frame starting at base 1. CDR1 and CDR2, per the germline V gene (reference sequence), are DFQATT and SNEGSKA. This TCR was recovered from a woman aged 18-70 years with a cervical HPV16 infection that either progressed to CIN3+ or cleared (not recorded which). Sample: blood buffy coat. The chain uses TRBV20-1 and TRBJ1-5; 5 matching bases give a weak D call of TRBD1. Partial CDR3 DNA: TGCAGTGCTACGAGGGGCAATAGCAATCAGCCC. This translates into CSATRGNSNQP. The full CDR3 sequence reads CSATRGNSNQPQHF.